The subject of this entry is one TCR beta chain. The data derive from a study of blood T cell repertoires in COVID-19. About the study: T cells, B-cell-depleted T cells, or PBMCs supplied cDNA or gDNA.

Original analysis: Amplification with reference gene primers provided the estimates of nucleated cell counts. Repertoires were generated with immunoSEQ multiplex PCR, while TCRdb's copy carries only in-frame clones and drops some. The V and J calls and clone size come from that table; D and trimming were worked out from the DNA. The sample has approximately 120,000 clones; around three quarters are singletons. The CDR3 sequence is 18 residues long. Trimming cost V 2 bases and J 1 base; bases outside gene matches: 12. CDR1 is LNHDA, CDR2 SQIVND, per germline (reference sequence). The receptor was isolated from a human donor in a cohort sampled during active or convalescent COVID-19. This chain uses TRBV19 with TRBJ1-1, with TRBD1 identical over 8 bases. The source material was peripheral blood. The CDR3 DNA reads TGTGCCAGTAGTATAAGGGGCAGGGGGCTCCGGGCGAACACTGAAGCTTTCTTT. This codes for CASSIRGRGLRANTEAFF.